These 20 T cell receptor beta chains came from one sample sequenced in a study of shared clonotypes between healthy human individuals. Sequenced by immunoSEQ multiplex PCR; TCRdb stores in-frame clones only, minus some. The sample includes under 2,500,000 clones, under 97% of them seen just once. The specimen sequenced was naive CD4+ T cells sorted from blood. Subset in this sample: CD45RA+ positively selected. The origin of the receptors is a man between 18 and 29 years old in good health.

Notes on this clone: Distinct nucleotide sequences in the sample also encode this CDR3. The chain employs TRBV5-4 and TRBJ1-2; D unresolved. CDR3 length: 13 amino acids. Looked up from germline, CDR1 is SGHNT and CDR2 is YYREEE (reference sequence). Trimming left V 4 bases short and J 2 bases short, with 9 bases between. The CDR3 bases are TGTGCCAGCAGCCCCGACAAGAACTATGGCTACACCTTC. Its translation is CASSPDKNYGYTF.

The chain carries TRBV7-8 and TRBJ2-3; D uncertain. Germline CDR1 reads SGHVS; CDR2 reads FQNEAQ. The CDR3 covers 15 residues. V was trimmed by 5 bases and J by 6 bases, leaving 18 bases between them. CDR3 bases: TGTGCCAGCAGCAGGCCCTCTGACGCCGTGGATACGCAGTATTTT. The encoded protein is CASSRPSDAVDTQYF.

V is TRBV5-1 and J is TRBJ1-2; 8 bases line up with TRBD1. In germline, CDR1 is SGHRS, CDR2 YFSETQ. J was trimmed by 8 bases and V by 0 bases; bases with no gene match: 6. This CDR3 region has 14 residues. CDR3 DNA sequence: TGCGCCAGCAGCTTGGATACAGGGGGGAGAGGCTACACCTTC. Amino acid sequence: CASSLDTGGRGYTF.

V usage is TRBV10-3 and J usage is TRBJ2-7; 8 positions match TRBD2. Germline V gene sequence: CDR1 ENHRY, CDR2 SYGVKD. J lost 5 bases, V lost 4 bases, and 4 bases had no gene match. The CDR3 runs to 13 residues. CDR3 DNA sequence: TGTGCCATCAGTGGTAGCGGGGCCCACGAGCAGTACTTC. Encoded protein: CAISGSGAHEQYF.

This rearrangement joins TRBV13 to TRBJ2-3; 16 nucleotides match TRBD2. After removal of 3 bases from V and 4 bases from J, the junction contained 4 bases not matched to a gene. From germline, CDR1 is PRHDT and CDR2 FYEKMQ (reference sequence). The CDR3 contains 17 residues. CDR3 nucleotides: TGTGCCAGCAGCTTGTCGGGACTAGCGGGAGGGGCAGATACGCAGTATTTT. Amino acid sequence: CASSLSGLAGGADTQYF.

As to this clone: At the DNA level, this CDR3 is encoded by other sequences in the same sample as well. The chain carries TRBV20-1 and TRBJ2-1; D might be TRBD1 (6 bases). Per germline, CDR1 DFQATT and CDR2 SNEGSKA (reference sequence). The CDR3 is 10 residues long. The germline V and J ends were trimmed by 6 bases and 10 bases, with 10 bases remaining between them. The CDR3 spells CSARQDEQFF. In DNA form, the CDR3 reads TGCAGTGCGAGACAGGACGAGCAGTTCTTC.

As for this clone: One junction end does not reproduce the germline sequence, and a read error may be involved. The rearrangement links TRBV7-7 to TRBJ2-2; D unresolved. The V gene's germline CDR1 is SSHAT and CDR2 FNYEAQ (reference sequence). The CDR3 spans 12 residues. In DNA form, the CDR3 reads TGTGCTAGCAGCCTCGCCACCGGGGAGCTGTTTTTT. This translates into CASSLATGELFF.

CDR3: CASSFGGRTEAFF. The CDR3, as DNA: TGTGCCAGCAGCTTCGGGGGTCGTACTGAAGCTTTCTTT. V and J are TRBV7-2 and TRBJ1-1; tentative D call: TRBD1 (5 bases). Germline V gene lookup returns CDR1 SGHTA and CDR2 FQGNSA. The length of the CDR3 is 13 residues. With 3 bases removed from V and 5 bases from J, the gap between germline ends came to 10 bases.

V gene TRBV28 combines with J gene TRBJ1-4; D perhaps matches TRBD1 (5 bases). Germline V gene data show CDR1 as MDHEN and CDR2 as SYDVKM. The V gene lost 5 bases and the J gene lost 5 bases, with 18 bases spanning the gap. The CDR3 spans 16 residues. The DNA for the CDR3 is TGTGCCAGCAGTCCCTGGGTTGGAGGGGCGAATGAAAAACTGTTTTTT. Translated, it gives CASSPWVGGANEKLFF.

The rearrangement uses TRBV7-9 and TRBJ2-7; 8 nucleotides agree with TRBD1. After removal of 5 bases from V and 7 bases from J, the junction contained 7 bases not matched to a gene. This CDR3 is 13 amino acids long. Germline CDR1 and CDR2: SEHNR and FQNEAQ (reference sequence). DNA for the CDR3: TGTGCCAGCAGCGCCCAGGGGGCTGGGGAGCAGTACTTC. This gives the protein CASSAQGAGEQYF.

This chain connects TRBV7-6 to TRBJ2-1; 10 positions match TRBD2. The ends lost 4 bases at V and 4 bases at J; junction bases unmatched: 7. Germline V gives CDR1 SGHVS, CDR2 FNYEAQ. This CDR3 is built from 16 residues. The CDR3 DNA is TGTGCCAGCAGCTCGGCTAGCGGGGGAGAATACAATGAGCAGTTCTTC. Residues: CASSSASGGEYNEQFF.

This chain uses TRBV29-1 with TRBJ1-1; a possible D gene is TRBD1 (6 bases). Germline V CDR1 and CDR2: SQVTM, ANQGSEA. Trimming stripped 6 bases from V and 1 base from J, with 15 bases between. The CDR3 length is 14 residues. The CDR3 sequence: CSVLTGTQNTEAFF. In nucleotides, the CDR3 is TGCAGCGTCCTAACTGGGACACAGAACACTGAAGCTTTCTTT.

The V gene is TRBV18, the J gene TRBJ2-2; TRBD2 matches at 10 bases. Germline CDR1 and CDR2: KGHSH and LQKENI. The CDR3 contains 17 residues. Losses at the gene ends were 1 base for V and 2 bases for J; bases not matched to a gene: 4. The CDR3 here is CASSPQREGPNTGELFF. CDR3 nucleotide sequence: TGTGCCAGCTCACCACAGCGGGAGGGCCCTAACACCGGGGAGCTGTTTTTT.

V usage is TRBV10-1 and J usage is TRBJ2-2; D gene unclear. CDR3 length equals 14 residues. The V and J ends lost 6 bases and 6 bases respectively, with 14 bases between them. Germline V gene data show CDR1 as WNHNN and CDR2 as SYGVQD (reference sequence). The CDR3 region is CASSSLISAGELFF. CDR3 sequence (DNA): TGCGCCAGCAGCTCGTTAATATCCGCCGGGGAGCTGTTTTTT.

V gene TRBV18 combines with J gene TRBJ2-7; 9 nucleotides match TRBD1. This CDR3 comprises 14 residues. With V trimmed by 1 base and J by 7 bases, 5 bases remained unmatched. CDR1 is KGHSH, CDR2 LQKENI, per germline. CDR3 nucleotide sequence: TGTGCCAGCTCACCACGACAGGGGGAGGGGGAGCAGTACTTC. Protein product: CASSPRQGEGEQYF. Looking up the rest from reference TRBV18 and TRBJ2-7 gives the full variable domain: NAGVMQNPRHLVRRRGQEARLRCSPMKGHSHVYWYRQLPEEGLKFMVYLQKENIIDESGMPKERFSAEFPKEGPSILRIQQVVRGDSAAYFCASSPRQGEGEQYFGPGTRLTVT.

The chain carries TRBV19 and TRBJ2-1, with a weak D call TRBD2 (5 bases). CDR1 LNHDA and CDR2 SQIVND come from the germline V gene (reference sequence). The germline V and J ends were trimmed by 5 bases and 3 bases, with 17 bases remaining between them. CDR3 length: 16 amino acids. CDR3 sequence: CASSPLFSGFYNEQFF. CDR3 nucleotides: TGTGCCAGTAGTCCCCTTTTTTCGGGATTCTACAATGAGCAGTTCTTC. Variable domain in full (rest from reference TRBV19 and TRBJ2-1): DGGITQSPKYLFRKEGQNVTLSCEQNLNHDAMYWYRQDPGQGLRLIYYSQIVNDFQKGDIAEGYSVSREKKESFPLTVTSAQKNPTAFYLCASSPLFSGFYNEQFFGPGTRLTVL.

The chain carries TRBV18 and TRBJ1-5, with 7 positions matching TRBD1. J was trimmed by 6 bases and V by 4 bases; bases with no gene match: 6. CDR3 length equals 14 residues. Germline CDR1 reads KGHSH; CDR2 reads LQKENI. CDR3 loop: CASSRGQVPQPQHF. The CDR3 DNA sequence: TGTGCCAGCTCACGAGGACAGGTTCCTCAGCCCCAGCATTTT.

This rearrangement joins TRBV4-1 to TRBJ1-4; possible D gene TRBD1, 5 bases. V lost 2 bases and J 8 bases, leaving 12 bases between the germline ends. Looked up from germline, CDR1 is MGHRA and CDR2 is YSYEKL. This CDR3 contains 14 residues. CDR3 residues: CASSQHGAVEKLFF. The CDR3 bases are TGCGCCAGCAGCCAACATGGGGCGGTGGAAAAACTGTTTTTT.

This chain joins TRBV7-9 and TRBJ1-1; 7 positions agree with TRBD1. The CDR3 extends over 16 amino acids. V shed 9 bases, J shed 1 base, and the junction held 14 bases outside the gene matches. CDR1 is SEHNR, CDR2 FQNEAQ, per germline (reference sequence). CDR3: CASLGGAVGENTEAFF. The CDR3 bases are TGTGCCAGTCTAGGGGGCGCAGTCGGGGAGAACACTGAAGCTTTCTTT.

The chain recombines TRBV10-3 with TRBJ1-2, with D uncertain. V was shortened by 1 base and J by 1 base, with 10 bases between the two germline ends. The length of the CDR3 is 15 residues. CDR1 is ENHRY, CDR2 SYGVKD, per germline. CDR3 coding DNA: TGTGCCATCAGTGAGTTAATGGGAAATAACTATGGCTACACCTTC. Translation gives CAISELMGNNYGYTF.